This T cell receptor (beta chain) was documented in a study of low-dose radiotherapy and immunotherapy resistance in tumors. Using a constant-region primer together with a V-primer adapter, TCRs were subjected to around 20 PCR cycles of amplification. TCRdb called the reads again in MiXCR, with one record for every CDR3 protein. This table has fewer than 60,000 distinct CDR3 sequences, 10% to 15% appearing once. The time point here: before trial treatment. The ends lost 5 bases at V and 5 bases at J; junction bases unmatched: 10. Germline CDR1 is SEHNR and CDR2 is FQNEAQ (reference sequence). The length of the CDR3 is 15 residues. There are a few counts of this clonotype.

The chain couples TRBV7-9 to TRBJ2-5; 8 nucleotides line up with TRBD1. This sequence was found in a female donor with ovarian cancer. Sequenced here: PBMCs, sampled before treatment. CDR3 in DNA: TGTGCCAGCAGCCTTGCGCCAGGGGGCCTTGAGACCCAGTACTTC. It codes for CASSLAPGGLETQYF.